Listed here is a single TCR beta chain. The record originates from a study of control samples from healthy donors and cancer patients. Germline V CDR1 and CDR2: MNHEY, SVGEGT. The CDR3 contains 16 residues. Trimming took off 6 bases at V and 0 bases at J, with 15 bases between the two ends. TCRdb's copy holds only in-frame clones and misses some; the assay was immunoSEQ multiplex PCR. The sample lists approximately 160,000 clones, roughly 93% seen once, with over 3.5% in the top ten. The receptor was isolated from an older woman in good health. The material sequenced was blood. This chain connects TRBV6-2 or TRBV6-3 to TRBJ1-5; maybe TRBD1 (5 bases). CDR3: CASSRNTGGSNQPQHF. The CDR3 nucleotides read TGTGCCAGCAGCCGCAATACAGGCGGTAGCAATCAGCCCCAGCATTTT.